This passage covers 2 T cell receptor beta chains from one sample sequenced in a study of blood T cells in healthy people across ages. Alongside a J-beta primer mix, a sample-barcoded 5' primer served in a second PCR lasting about 7 to 11 cycles. A single record per CDR3 protein comes from TCRdb applying MiXCR to the 5' RACE reads. The sample consists of around 990,000 distinct CDR3 sequences, approximately 26% of them appearing once. The same specimen was also included in a second study, on T cells of mothers and their children.

The sample comprised blood. The receptors were gathered from a girl under 10 years old in good health.

This clonotype was counted only a few times. This sequence joins TRBV7-8 and TRBJ2-5, with 7 bases that match TRBD1. Trimming took 5 bases from V and 2 from J; bases not matched to a gene: 8. CDR1 is SGHVS, CDR2 FQNEAQ, per germline. The CDR3 has 15 residues. The CDR3 sequence is CASSPEGTDQETQYF. The CDR3 nucleotides read TGTGCCAGCAGCCCAGAGGGGACAGATCAAGAGACCCAGTACTTC.

This chain joins TRBV12-3 or TRBV12-4 and TRBJ2-7, with 9 nucleotides matching TRBD1. The CDR3 has 13 amino acids. Losses at the gene ends were 3 bases for V and 5 bases for J; bases not matched to a gene: 2. The CDR3 here is CASSFDRGNEQYF. The CDR3, as DNA: TGTGCCAGCAGTTTCGACAGGGGGAACGAGCAGTACTTC.